This entry lists 21 T cell receptor beta chains sequenced from one sample in a study of immune heterogeneity within non-small cell lung tumors. Bulk tumor genomic DNA, roughly 590 ng per sample, was used as template. Biopsies that were spaced far apart were taken, several per primary tumor, during surgery. Each patient presented with untreated, newly diagnosed non-small cell lung cancer and received curative surgery. It was with 32 V and 13 J primers that multiplex PCR amplified TCR beta CDR3. In TCRdb, the multiplex PCR reads were re-called with MiXCR into one record per CDR3 protein. The sample has roughly 10,000 distinct CDR3 sequences, over 15% seen once. The sample was lung tumor tissue. The source is a man aged 35-49 years with non-small cell lung cancer.

This chain links TRBV5-5 with TRBJ2-5; TRBD2 matches 9 bases. Germline-derived CDR1 and CDR2 are SGHKS and YYEKEE (reference sequence). The length of the CDR3 is 17 residues. J was trimmed by 5 bases and V by 5 bases; bases with no gene match: 16. CDR3 region: CASSSRWGGRALETQYF. The CDR3 region has the DNA TGTGCCAGCAGTTCCCGGTGGGGCGGGAGGGCCTTGGAGACCCAGTACTTC.

This clonotype occurred many times. The J gene is TRBJ2-5, the V gene TRBV7-2; 8 bases are shared with TRBD2. The CDR3 runs to 14 residues. The germline gives CDR1 SGHTA, CDR2 FQGNSA. Trimming cost V 5 bases and J 10 bases; bases outside gene matches: 12. The CDR3 nucleotides read TGTGCCAGCAGCCTCCGTACTGGGAGCGGGAGCCAGTACTTC. Its protein product is CASSLRTGSGSQYF.

This clonotype was observed at least ten times. The chain links TRBV6-1 to TRBJ1-5; maybe TRBD1 (5 bases). This CDR3 has 15 residues. Trimming cost V 0 bases and J 5 bases, with 11 bases left between them. Germline V gene sequence: CDR1 MNHNS, CDR2 SASEGT. The CDR3, as DNA: TGTGCCAGCAGTGAAGCGCTGAGGGGTCATCAGCCCCAGCATTTT. Its translation: CASSEALRGHQPQHF.

To note about this clonotype: Here the CDR3 omits its conserved ending phenylalanine or tryptophan, so a read error is the likely source. No DNA is shown, since the ends of the CDR3 on it are uncertain; the CDR3 is the one TCRdb lists. The chain combines TRBV6-1 with TRBJ2-3; the D segment call TRBD1 is taken from the table without a DNA check. CDR1 MNHNS and CDR2 SASEGT come from the germline V gene. The CDR3 has 16 amino acids, counting both end residues. The CDR3: CASRETTASYEQYFGP.

This clonotype is labeled as medium-sized. The DNA for the CDR3 is TGTGCCAGCAGTTCTAGCTCCTACGAGCAGTACTTC. Amino acid sequence: CASSSSSYEQYF. The V and J genes are TRBV27 and TRBJ2-7, with D unclear. Trimming stripped 4 bases from V and 0 bases from J, with 4 bases between. CDR1 is MNHEY, CDR2 SMNVEV, per germline (reference sequence). There are 12 residues in the CDR3.

On this clonotype: A read error may be the cause here, since a much bigger clone is one base away. This chain uses TRBV10-2 with TRBJ2-7; 7 bases match TRBD1. Germline V gene lookup returns CDR1 WSHSY and CDR2 SAAADI. The CDR3 totals 11 residues. As DNA, the CDR3 is TGCACCAGCGTAGGGGGCGACGAGCAGTACTTC. This codes for CTSVGGDEQYF.

This clonotype has only a few counts. Since a much larger clone is just one base distant, this may be a read error. V and J are TRBV11-3 and TRBJ2-1; D could derive from TRBD1 or TRBD2 (5 bases each). The CDR3 runs 16 residues. The germline V gene has CDR1 SGHNT and CDR2 YENEEA. This chain's CDR3 is CAGSLVGDVLYNEQFF. CDR3 sequence (DNA): TGTGCCGGCAGCTTAGTCGGGGACGTGCTCTACAATGAGCAGTTCTTC.

As to this clonotype: Possible read error: a much larger clone is one base away. The J gene is TRBJ1-5, the V gene TRBV28; 8 bases are a match to TRBD1. Germline V gene data show CDR1 as MDHEN and CDR2 as SYDVKM. This CDR3 has 15 amino acids. The CDR3 sequence is CTSSLAGGDRKPQHF. As DNA, the CDR3 is TGTACCAGCAGTTTAGCAGGGGGCGATCGTAAGCCCCAGCATTTT.

This clonotype is classed as medium-sized. The chain links TRBV6-2 or TRBV6-3 to TRBJ2-2, with D perhaps matching TRBD1 (5 bases). The V end lost 3 bases, the J end lost 5 bases, and 13 bases lay between the germline ends. The CDR3 loop spans 15 amino acids. The V gene's germline CDR1 is MNHEY and CDR2 SVGEGT. The CDR3 nucleotides are TGTGCCAGCAGTTATTTGGGCAGGGCAACCGGGGAGCTGTTTTTT. It translates to CASSYLGRATGELFF.

By sample share, this clonotype is medium-sized (0.01 to 0.1%). The CDR3 protein is CASSYRSEGGDEQFF. The CDR3 DNA sequence: TGTGCCAGCAGTTATAGGAGTGAGGGAGGAGATGAGCAGTTCTTC. V usage is TRBV6-2 or TRBV6-3 and J usage is TRBJ2-1; possible D gene TRBD2, 6 bases. The germline V gene has CDR1 MNHEY and CDR2 SVGEGT. V was clipped by 3 bases and J by 8 bases, with 17 bases between them. The CDR3 sequence is 15 residues long.

This clonotype has more than one count but fewer than ten. A much more abundant neighbour one base away suggests this may be a read error. The chain links TRBV5-1 to TRBJ2-2, with D possibly called TRBD1 or TRBD2 (6 bases each). Germline CDR1 and CDR2: SGHRS and YFSETQ. Trimming took off 9 bases at V and 7 bases at J, with 34 bases between the two ends. The CDR3 sequence is 19 residues long. CDR3 region: CANTPRLPGGTSLGGELFF. The CDR3 nucleotides read TGCGCCAATACCCCCCGGCTTCCTGGGGGGACATCCTTGGGCGGGGAGCTGTTTTTT.

As to this clonotype: One end of the junction is discordant with germline, which a read error may explain. This chain links TRBV6-2 or TRBV6-3 with TRBJ2-1, with unresolved D. CDR1 MNHEY and CDR2 SVGEGT come from the germline V gene. This CDR3 is built from 12 residues. This CDR3 reads CASRGAYKEQFF. CDR3 in DNA: TGTGCCAGCAGGGGCGCCTACAAGGAGCAGTTCTTC.

In its sample, this clonotype was seen many times. The rearrangement uses TRBV27 and TRBJ1-3; a weak D match, TRBD1 (5 bases). CDR1 and CDR2 from the germline V gene are MNHEY and SMNVEV (reference sequence). Trimming removed 5 bases from V and 4 bases from J, with 6 bases in between. This CDR3 contains 12 residues. The CDR3 sequence is CASSAGGNTIYF. The CDR3, as DNA: TGTGCCAGCAGTGCAGGGGGAAACACCATATATTTT.

In its sample, this clonotype was seen many times. The chain couples TRBV18 to TRBJ2-3, with 8 bases lining up with TRBD2. This CDR3 contains 14 residues. Germline loops: CDR1 KGHSH, CDR2 LQKENI. The trim removed 6 bases at V and 1 base at J, leaving 3 bases unmatched. CDR3 in amino acids: CASSPGLGTDTQYF. The CDR3 bases are TGTGCCAGCTCCCCGGGACTAGGCACAGATACGCAGTATTTT.

Turning to this clonotype: One junction end disagrees with the germline gene, perhaps due to a read error. The chain employs TRBV5-5 and TRBJ1-5, with a tentative D call TRBD1 (5 bases). Looked up from germline, CDR1 is SGHKS and CDR2 is YYEKEE (reference sequence). The CDR3 sequence is 15 residues long. CDR3 nucleotides: TGTGCCAACAGCTCCCAGACAGCTATAAATCAGCCCCAGCATTTT. Amino acids: CANSSQTAINQPQHF.

This clonotype appeared a single time. The chain recombines TRBV28 with TRBJ2-7; D possibly matches TRBD1 or TRBD2 (6 bases each). This CDR3 contains 12 residues. Between the trimmed V and J ends, which lost 7 bases and 7 bases, there was a span of 14 bases. Germline V lookup: CDR1 MDHEN, CDR2 SYDVKM. The DNA of the CDR3 is TGTGCCAGCAACGGACCGGGGGCGGAGCAGTACTTC. This encodes CASNGPGAEQYF.

This clonotype was counted at least ten times. This rearrangement joins TRBV27 to TRBJ2-5, with 8 positions matching TRBD2. CDR1 and CDR2 (germline): MNHEY, SMNVEV (reference sequence). This CDR3 is 14 amino acids long. V lost 5 bases to trimming and J lost 2 bases; unmatched junction nucleotides: 4. The CDR3 DNA follows: TGTGCCAGCAGTAATCGGGGGGGTCAAGAGACCCAGTACTTC. Its translation is CASSNRGGQETQYF.

This clonotype showed up many times. The gene calls are TRBV30 and TRBJ1-2; the match to TRBD1 covers 10 bases. The junction had 7 bases not matched to a gene; V was cut back by 3 bases and J by 6 bases. CDR1 and CDR2 (germline): GTSNPN, SVGIG (reference sequence). The CDR3 consists of 14 residues. For the CDR3, the DNA is TGTGCCTGGAGCACGGGACAGGGGCGAGATGGCTACACCTTC. It codes for CAWSTGQGRDGYTF.

This clonotype was counted at least ten times. The chain uses TRBV11-2 and TRBJ2-7, with 11 positions matching TRBD1. The germline V gene encodes CDR1 SGHAT and CDR2 FQNNGV. Trimming at V came to 5 bases and at J to 7 bases, leaving 16 bases not matched to a gene. The CDR3 consists of 17 residues. Here the CDR3 DNA reads TGTGCCAGCAGCCGGGTGCAGGGGACAGGGGGATTTGGAGAGCAGTACTTC. It yields the protein CASSRVQGTGGFGEQYF.

In its sample, this clonotype is medium-sized. The V call is TRBV12-3 or TRBV12-4, the J call TRBJ2-7; 8 positions match TRBD2. V was clipped by 5 bases and J by 3 bases; unmatched bases: 6. The CDR3 is 14 residues long. DNA for the CDR3: TGTGCCAGCAGTCTTAGCGGGAACTACTACGAGCAGTACTTC. Translated, it gives CASSLSGNYYEQYF.

This clonotype has ten or more counts. V and J are TRBV4-1 and TRBJ1-4; no definite D call. This CDR3 region has 15 residues. Germline V gene data show CDR1 as MGHRA and CDR2 as YSYEKL. Trimming removed 1 base from V and 7 bases from J, with 13 bases in between. The CDR3 is CASSQVGILGEKLFF. In DNA, the CDR3 is TGCGCCAGCAGCCAAGTGGGTATTCTAGGTGAAAAACTGTTTTTT.